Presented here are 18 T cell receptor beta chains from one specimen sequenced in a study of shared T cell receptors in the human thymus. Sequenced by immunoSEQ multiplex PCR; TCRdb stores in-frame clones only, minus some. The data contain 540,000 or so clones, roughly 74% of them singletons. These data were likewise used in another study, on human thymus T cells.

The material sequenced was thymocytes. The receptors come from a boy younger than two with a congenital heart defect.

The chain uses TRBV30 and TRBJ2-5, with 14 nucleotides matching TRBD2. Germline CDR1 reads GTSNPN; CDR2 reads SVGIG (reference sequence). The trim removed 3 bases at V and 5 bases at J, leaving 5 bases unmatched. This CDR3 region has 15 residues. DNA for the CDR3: TGTGCCTGGAGGACTAGCGGGAGGGCTACGGAGACCCAGTACTTC. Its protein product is CAWRTSGRATETQYF.

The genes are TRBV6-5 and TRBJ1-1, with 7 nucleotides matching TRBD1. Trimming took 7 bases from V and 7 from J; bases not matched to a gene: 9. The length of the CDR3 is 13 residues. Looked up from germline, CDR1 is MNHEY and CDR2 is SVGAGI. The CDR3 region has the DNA TGTGCCAGCATTCCTTGGGGGACAGTTGAAGCTTTCTTT. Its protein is CASIPWGTVEAFF.

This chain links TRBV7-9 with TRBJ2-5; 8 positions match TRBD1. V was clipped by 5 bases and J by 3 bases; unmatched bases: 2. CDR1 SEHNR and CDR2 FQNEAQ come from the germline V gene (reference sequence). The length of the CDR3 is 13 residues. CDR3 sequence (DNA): TGTGCCAGCAGCGCAGGGGGCGAAGAGACCCAGTACTTC. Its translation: CASSAGGEETQYF.

The CDR3 nucleotides read TGCGCCAGCAGCCAAGATACCAAGACTCGGACACCTCCAACTAATGAAAAACTGTTTTTT. Encoded protein: CASSQDTKTRTPPTNEKLFF. This chain uses TRBV4-3 with TRBJ1-4, with D perhaps TRBD1 (5 bases). Trimming shortened V by 0 bases and J by 0 bases, and 20 bases separated the two germline ends. This CDR3 has 20 amino acids. From germline, CDR1 is LGHNA and CDR2 YSLEER.

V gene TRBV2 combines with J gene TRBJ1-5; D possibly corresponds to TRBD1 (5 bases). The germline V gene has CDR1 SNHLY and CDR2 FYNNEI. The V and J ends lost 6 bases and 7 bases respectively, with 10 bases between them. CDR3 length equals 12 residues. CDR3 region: CASRRGSQPQHF. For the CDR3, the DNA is TGTGCCAGCAGGCGGGGGTCCCAGCCCCAGCATTTT.

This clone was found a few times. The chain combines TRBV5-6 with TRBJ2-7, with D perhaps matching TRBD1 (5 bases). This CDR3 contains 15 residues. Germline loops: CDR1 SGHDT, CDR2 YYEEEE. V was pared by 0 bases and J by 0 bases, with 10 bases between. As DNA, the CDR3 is TGTGCCAGCAGCTTGGGTAGACAGAGCTCCTACGAGCAGTACTTC. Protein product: CASSLGRQSSYEQYF.

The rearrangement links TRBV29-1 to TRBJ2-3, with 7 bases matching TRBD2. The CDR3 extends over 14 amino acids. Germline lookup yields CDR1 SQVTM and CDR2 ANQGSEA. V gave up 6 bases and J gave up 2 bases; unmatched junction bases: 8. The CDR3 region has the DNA TGCAGCGTGGCTAGCGGAGCCCCCACAGATACGCAGTATTTT. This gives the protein CSVASGAPTDTQYF.

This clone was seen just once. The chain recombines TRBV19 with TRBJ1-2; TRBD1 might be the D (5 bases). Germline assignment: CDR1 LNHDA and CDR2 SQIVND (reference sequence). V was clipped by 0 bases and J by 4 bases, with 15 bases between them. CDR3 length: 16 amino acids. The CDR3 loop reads CASSIDLPRAAYGYTF. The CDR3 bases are TGTGCCAGTAGTATAGATCTCCCCAGGGCGGCCTATGGCTACACCTTC. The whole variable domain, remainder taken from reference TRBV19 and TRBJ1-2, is DGGITQSPKYLFRKEGQNVTLSCEQNLNHDAMYWYRQDPGQGLRLIYYSQIVNDFQKGDIAEGYSVSREKKESFPLTVTSAQKNPTAFYLCASSIDLPRAAYGYTFGSGTRLTVV.

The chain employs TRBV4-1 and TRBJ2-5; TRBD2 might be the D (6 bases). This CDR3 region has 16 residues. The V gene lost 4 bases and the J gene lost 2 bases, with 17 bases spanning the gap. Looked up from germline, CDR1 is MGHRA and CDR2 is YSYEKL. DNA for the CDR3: TGCGCCAGCAGCCCTTCGACGGCGGGGCTACAAGAGACCCAGTACTTC. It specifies CASSPSTAGLQETQYF.

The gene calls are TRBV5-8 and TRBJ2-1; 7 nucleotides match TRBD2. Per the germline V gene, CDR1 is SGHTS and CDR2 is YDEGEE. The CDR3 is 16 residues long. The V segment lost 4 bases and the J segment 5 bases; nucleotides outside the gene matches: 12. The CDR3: CASSPTRTRGHNEQFF. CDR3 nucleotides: TGTGCCAGCAGCCCCACCCGGACTAGGGGTCACAATGAGCAGTTCTTC.

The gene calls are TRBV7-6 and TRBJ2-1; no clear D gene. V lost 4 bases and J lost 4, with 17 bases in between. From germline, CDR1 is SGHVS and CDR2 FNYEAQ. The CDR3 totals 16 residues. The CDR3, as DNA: TGTGCCAGCAGCTCGGTCGCTCTTCTTGGTTACAATGAGCAGTTCTTC. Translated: CASSSVALLGYNEQFF.

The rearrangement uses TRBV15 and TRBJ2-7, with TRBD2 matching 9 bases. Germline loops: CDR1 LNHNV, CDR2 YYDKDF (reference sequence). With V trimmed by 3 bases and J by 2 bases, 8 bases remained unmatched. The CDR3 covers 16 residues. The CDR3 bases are TGTGCCACCAGCAGGGGACGGGCGGGAGGGACCTACGAGCAGTACTTC. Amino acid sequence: CATSRGRAGGTYEQYF. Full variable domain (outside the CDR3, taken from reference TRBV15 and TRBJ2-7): DAMVIQNPRYQVTQFGKPVTLSCSQTLNHNVMYWYQQKSSQAPKLLFHYYDKDFNNEADTPDNFQSRRPNTSFCFLDIRSPGLGDTAMYLCATSRGRAGGTYEQYFGPGTRLTVT.

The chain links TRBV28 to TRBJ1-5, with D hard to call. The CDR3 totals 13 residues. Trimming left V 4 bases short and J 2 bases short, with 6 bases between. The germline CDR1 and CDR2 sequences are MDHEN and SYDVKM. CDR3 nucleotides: TGTGCCAGCAGTTATCGGGGCAATCAGCCCCAGCATTTT. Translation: CASSYRGNQPQHF.

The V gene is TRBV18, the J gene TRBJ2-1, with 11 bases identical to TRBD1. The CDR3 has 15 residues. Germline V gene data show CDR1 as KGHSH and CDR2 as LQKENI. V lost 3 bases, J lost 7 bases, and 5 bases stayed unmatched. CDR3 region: CASSPRDRGENEQFF. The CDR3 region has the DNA TGTGCCAGCTCACCCCGGGACAGGGGGGAGAATGAGCAGTTCTTC.

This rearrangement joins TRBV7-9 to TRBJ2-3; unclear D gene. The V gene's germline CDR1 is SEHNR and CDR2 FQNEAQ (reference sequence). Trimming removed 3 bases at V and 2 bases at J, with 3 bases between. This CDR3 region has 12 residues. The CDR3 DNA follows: TGTGCCAGCAGCTTCTTCACAGATACGCAGTATTTT. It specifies CASSFFTDTQYF.

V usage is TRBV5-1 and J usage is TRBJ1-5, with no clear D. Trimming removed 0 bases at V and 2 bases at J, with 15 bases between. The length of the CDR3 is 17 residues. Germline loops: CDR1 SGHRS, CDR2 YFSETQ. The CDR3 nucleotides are TGCGCCAGCAGCTTGGCCTTAGCGGGCGTCGGCAATCAGCCCCAGCATTTT. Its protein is CASSLALAGVGNQPQHF.

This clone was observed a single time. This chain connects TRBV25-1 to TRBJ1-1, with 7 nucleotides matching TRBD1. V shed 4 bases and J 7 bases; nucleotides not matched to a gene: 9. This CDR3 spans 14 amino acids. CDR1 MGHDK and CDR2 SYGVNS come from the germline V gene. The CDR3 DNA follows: TGTGCCAGCAGTGCCCGGGGGACAGTCGGTGAAGCTTTCTTT. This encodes CASSARGTVGEAFF.

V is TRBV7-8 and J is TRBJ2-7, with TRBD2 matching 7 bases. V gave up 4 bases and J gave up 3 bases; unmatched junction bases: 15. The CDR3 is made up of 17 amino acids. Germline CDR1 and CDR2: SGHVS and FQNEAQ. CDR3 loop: CASSSTPGLVAFYEQYF. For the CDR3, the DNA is TGTGCCAGCAGCTCTACCCCAGGACTAGTGGCGTTCTACGAGCAGTACTTC.